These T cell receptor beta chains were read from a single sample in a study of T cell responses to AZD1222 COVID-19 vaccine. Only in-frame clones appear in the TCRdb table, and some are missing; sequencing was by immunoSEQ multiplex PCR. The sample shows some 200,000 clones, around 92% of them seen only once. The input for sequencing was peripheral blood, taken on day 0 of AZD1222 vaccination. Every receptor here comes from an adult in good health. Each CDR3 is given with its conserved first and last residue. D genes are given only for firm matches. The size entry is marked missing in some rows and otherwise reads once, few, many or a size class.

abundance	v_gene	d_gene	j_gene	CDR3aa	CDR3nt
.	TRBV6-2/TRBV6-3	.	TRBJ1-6	CASSLEASPLHF	TGTGCCAGCAGCCTAGAGGCTTCACCCCTCCACTTT
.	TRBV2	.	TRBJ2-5	CASSQTGRQETQYF	TGTGCCAGCAGCCAGACAGGACGTCAAGAGACCCAGTACTTC
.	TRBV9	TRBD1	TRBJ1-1	CASSVDDRVDTEAFF	TGTGCCAGCAGCGTAGATGACAGGGTGGACACTGAAGCTTTCTTT
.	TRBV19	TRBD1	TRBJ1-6	CASSRQGADNSPLHF	TGTGCCAGTAGTAGACAGGGGGCTGATAATTCACCCCTCCACTTT
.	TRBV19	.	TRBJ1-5	CASSIATELNQPQHF	TGTGCCAGTAGTATCGCGACCGAGCTCAATCAGCCCCAGCATTTT
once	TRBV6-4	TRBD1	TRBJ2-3	CASSEDRGSTDTQYF	TGTGCCAGCAGTGAGGACAGGGGAAGCACAGATACGCAGTATTTT
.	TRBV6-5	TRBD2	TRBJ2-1	CASSSGLAGGQFF	TGTGCCAGCAGTTCGGGACTAGCGGGGGGGCAGTTCTTC
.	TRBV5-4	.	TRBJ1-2	CASSFEGGYGYTF	TGTGCCAGCAGCTTTGAGGGGGGATATGGCTACACCTTC
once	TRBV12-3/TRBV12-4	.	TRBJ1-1	CASILNTEAFF	TGTGCCAGCATCCTTAACACTGAAGCTTTCTTT
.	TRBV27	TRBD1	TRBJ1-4	CASSPTGTGATNEKLFF	TGTGCCAGCAGTCCCACCGGGACAGGTGCAACTAATGAAAAACTGTTTTTT
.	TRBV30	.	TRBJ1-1	CAWSHLGVANTEAFF	TGTGCCTGGAGTCATCTGGGGGTTGCGAACACTGAAGCTTTCTTT
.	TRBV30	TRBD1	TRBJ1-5	CAWGTQGGVQPQHF	TGTGCCTGGGGTACACAGGGGGGTGTTCAGCCCCAGCATTTT
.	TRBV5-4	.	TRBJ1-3	CASSLVGRGRRNTIYF	TGTGCCAGCAGCTTGGTAGGGCGCGGACGGCGGAACACCATATATTTT
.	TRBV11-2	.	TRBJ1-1	CASSLVSGNTEAFF	TGTGCCAGCAGCTTAGTGTCGGGCAACACTGAAGCTTTCTTT
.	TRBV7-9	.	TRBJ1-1	CASSLAASTNTEAFF	TGTGCCAGCAGCTTAGCGGCTTCTACGAACACTGAAGCTTTCTTT
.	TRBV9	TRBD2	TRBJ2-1	CASSSPGLAGTYNEQFF	TGTGCCAGCTCTTCTCCGGGACTAGCGGGCACCTACAATGAGCAGTTCTTC
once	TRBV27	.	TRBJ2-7	CASSFYKANEQYF	TGTGCCAGCAGTTTCTACAAGGCCAACGAGCAGTACTTC
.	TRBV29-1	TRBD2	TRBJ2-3	CSAAGTSLKDTQYF	TGCAGCGCCGCGGGGACTAGTCTTAAAGATACGCAGTATTTT
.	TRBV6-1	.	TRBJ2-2	CASSELSVNTGELFF	TGTGCCAGCAGTGAGCTATCCGTGAACACCGGGGAGCTGTTTTTT
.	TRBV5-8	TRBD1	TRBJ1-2	CASTLDRGYNYGYTF	TGTGCCAGCACCCTGGACAGGGGGTATAACTATGGCTACACCTTC
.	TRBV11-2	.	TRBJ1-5	CASSPISVRVPQHF	TGTGCCAGCAGCCCTATTAGCGTGCGGGTGCCCCAGCATTTT
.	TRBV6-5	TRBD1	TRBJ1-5	CASSPGQVLNQPQHF	TGTGCCAGCAGTCCCGGACAGGTCCTCAATCAGCCCCAGCATTTT
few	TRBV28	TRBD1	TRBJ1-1	CASSQGVNTEAFF	TGTGCCAGCTCCCAGGGGGTGAACACTGAAGCTTTCTTT
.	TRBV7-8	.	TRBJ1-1	CASSLTWGRTEAFF	TGTGCCAGCAGCCTGACTTGGGGAAGGACTGAAGCTTTCTTT
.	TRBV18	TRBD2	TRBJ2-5	CASSPLRSSGNYRSLSETQYF	TGTGCCAGCTCACCGCTAAGGTCTAGCGGGAATTACCGGTCCCTTTCGGAGACCCAGTACTTC
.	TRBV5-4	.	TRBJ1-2	CASSLVQEEGYGYTF	TGTGCCAGCAGCTTGGTACAGGAAGAGGGGTATGGCTACACCTTC
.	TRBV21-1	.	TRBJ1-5	CASSTPEEQPQHF	TGTGCCAGCAGCACCCCAGAAGAGCAGCCCCAGCATTTT
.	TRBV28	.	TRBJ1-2	CASTYGTGYGYTF	TGTGCCAGCACCTACGGGACGGGCTATGGCTACACCTTC
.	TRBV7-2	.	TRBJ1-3	CASKLSSGNTIYF	TGTGCCAGCAAACTAAGCTCTGGAAACACCATATATTTT
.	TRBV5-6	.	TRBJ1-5	CASSLSPTAYSNQPQHF	TGTGCCAGCAGCTTGAGCCCGACGGCGTATAGCAATCAGCCCCAGCATTTT
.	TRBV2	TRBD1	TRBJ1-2	CASIIFGAGGHYGYTF	TGTGCCAGCATCATCTTTGGGGCAGGGGGACACTATGGCTACACCTTC
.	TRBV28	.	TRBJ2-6	CASSPRGGGNLFGGANVLTF	TGTGCCAGCTCTCCCCGAGGAGGGGGTAATCTTTTTGGAGGGGCCAACGTCCTGACTTTC
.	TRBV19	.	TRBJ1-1	CASSIRGDTEAFF	TGTGCCAGTAGTATCAGGGGAGACACTGAAGCTTTCTTT
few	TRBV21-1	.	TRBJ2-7	CASSKKDQGASHYEQYF	TGTGCCAGCAGCAAAAAGGACCAGGGGGCCTCTCACTACGAGCAGTACTTC
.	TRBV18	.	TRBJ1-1	CASSPLSRWGIGTEAFF	TGTGCCAGCTCACCCCTGTCTAGGTGGGGGATCGGGACTGAAGCTTTCTTT
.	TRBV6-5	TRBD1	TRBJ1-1	CASSHRGYTEAFF	TGTGCCAGCAGTCACAGGGGGTACACTGAAGCTTTCTTT
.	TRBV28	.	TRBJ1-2	CASSLVGFTYGYTF	TGTGCCAGCAGTTTAGTCGGGTTTACCTATGGCTACACCTTC
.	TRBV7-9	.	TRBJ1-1	CASSPKVGPGNTEAFF	TGTGCCAGCAGCCCGAAAGTCGGTCCTGGGAACACTGAAGCTTTCTTT
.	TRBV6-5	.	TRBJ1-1	CATSVDPMNTEAFF	TGTGCCACTAGCGTCGACCCTATGAACACTGAAGCTTTCTTT
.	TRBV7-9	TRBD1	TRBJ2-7	CASSSQGVTYEQYF	TGTGCCAGCAGCTCCCAGGGGGTGACCTACGAGCAGTACTTC
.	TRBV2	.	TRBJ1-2	CASSEEGRYGYTF	TGTGCCAGCAGTGAAGAGGGGCGCTATGGCTACACCTTC
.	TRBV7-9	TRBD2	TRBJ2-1	CASSGGLAGVGEQFF	TGTGCCAGCAGCGGCGGGTTAGCGGGAGTTGGTGAGCAGTTCTTC
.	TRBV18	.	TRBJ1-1	CASSPRTELIEAFF	TGTGCCAGCTCACCCCGGACAGAATTAATTGAAGCTTTCTTT